Only a few counts were recorded for the clone carrying this T cell receptor (beta chain). This record comes from a study of CD8+ T cells in alopecia areata. As to treatment: oral pan-JAK inhibitor, 5-10 mg twice daily. Trimming stripped 0 bases from V and 6 bases from J, with 16 bases between. CDR3 length equals 16 residues. Germline assignment: CDR1 SGHDT and CDR2 YYEEEE. RNA, once extracted, was reverse transcribed into cDNA for use as the sequencing template. Assay used: immunoSEQ multiplex PCR; TCRdb lists only in-frame clones, some missing. Here the sample spans about 87,000 clones, about 71% being singletons.

The J gene is TRBJ1-5, the V gene TRBV5-6, with a tentative D call TRBD1 (6 bases). This sample comprised CD8+ T cells sorted from blood, obtained at approximately week 42, from a patient treated with tofacitinib. This clonotype was sampled from a human donor with alopecia areata. CDR3 sequence reads: CASSLDGGGSGQPQHF. In DNA form, the CDR3 reads TGTGCCAGCAGCTTGGATGGGGGGGGCTCGGGTCAGCCCCAGCATTTT.